Below are 18 T cell receptor beta chains sequenced from a single sample in a study of CD8+CD57+ T cells in acquired aplastic anemia. Genomic DNA templated the TCR beta VDJ and CDR3 profiling. TCRdb processed the reads anew with MiXCR; each CDR3 protein has one entry. The profile shows 75,000 to 90,000 distinct CDR3 sequences, about half of them singletons. The sample taken for sequencing was sorted CD4+, CD8+, or CD8+CD57+ T cells (not recorded which) from PBMCs. The receptors here all came from a human donor in good health, serving as a control.

The V call is TRBV10-3, the J call TRBJ1-5; D unresolved. Deletions cut 3 bases from V and 0 bases from J, with 9 bases between. Germline loops: CDR1 ENHRY, CDR2 SYGVKD. The CDR3 length is 15 residues. The CDR3 region is CAISDSVNSNQPQHF. CDR3 DNA: TGTGCCATCAGTGACTCGGTTAATAGCAATCAGCCCCAGCATTTT.

Note on this clonotype: A read error is likely, as this CDR3 ends without the conserved phenylalanine or tryptophan. Because the CDR3's place on the DNA is in doubt, the DNA is left out and the CDR3 is given as listed by TCRdb. The V and J genes are TRBV10-3 and TRBJ1-6; the table's D call, TRBD1, has no DNA check behind it. CDR1 and CDR2 from the germline V gene are ENHRY and SYGVKD. With termini counted, the CDR3 has 10 amino acids. The chain's CDR3 is CAISESEGGL.

The CDR3 here is CSARDHRLAVGTDTQYF. The CDR3 bases are TGCAGTGCTAGAGATCACCGACTAGCGGTTGGGACAGATACGCAGTATTTT. The chain carries TRBV20-1 and TRBJ2-3; 9 positions match TRBD2. The germline V gene has CDR1 DFQATT and CDR2 SNEGSKA (reference sequence). CDR3 length: 17 amino acids. J lost 3 bases, V lost 0 bases, and 10 bases had no gene match.

This chain uses TRBV29-1 with TRBJ2-5, with 10 bases fitting TRBD1. CDR1 SQVTM and CDR2 ANQGSEA come from the germline V gene. The CDR3 loop spans 13 amino acids. V lost 6 bases, J lost 5 bases, and 6 bases stayed unmatched. The CDR3 spells CSVRQGAQETQYF. The CDR3 DNA follows: TGCAGCGTCCGACAGGGGGCGCAGGAGACCCAGTACTTC.

This clonotype was observed at least ten times. The J gene is TRBJ2-7, the V gene TRBV12-3 or TRBV12-4; D remains ambiguous. This CDR3 contains 11 residues. V was clipped by 6 bases and J by 2 bases, with 5 bases between them. The CDR3 sequence: CASSSTYEQYF. The CDR3 DNA is TGTGCCAGCAGCTCCACCTACGAGCAGTACTTC.

The CDR3 DNA reads as TGTGCCACCAGCCTTGGGACAGACACAGATACGCAGTATTTT. This encodes CATSLGTDTDTQYF. The chain carries TRBV24-1 and TRBJ2-3; 7 positions agree with TRBD1. Germline values: CDR1 KGHDR, CDR2 SFDVKD. V shed 7 bases and J 2 bases; nucleotides not matched to a gene: 5. The length of the CDR3 is 14 residues.

CDR3 sequence: CASSYRGGTEAFF. CDR3 bases: TGTGCCAGCAGTTACAGGGGAGGCACTGAAGCTTTCTTT. The V call is TRBV6-5, the J call TRBJ1-1; D is possibly TRBD1 (5 bases). The CDR3 totals 13 residues. The V end lost 2 bases, the J end lost 4 bases, and 8 bases lay between the germline ends. Looked up from germline, CDR1 is MNHEY and CDR2 is SVGAGI.

V is TRBV10-2 and J is TRBJ2-1; D may be TRBD2 (5 bases). The CDR3 runs to 12 residues. Trimming took off 0 bases at V and 8 bases at J, with 5 bases between the two ends. Germline V gene lookup returns CDR1 WSHSY and CDR2 SAAADI. The CDR3 protein is CASSESEDEQFF. As DNA, the CDR3 is TGCGCCAGCAGTGAGTCGGAGGATGAGCAGTTCTTC.

The table lists this clonotype with many counts. J is TRBJ1-4 and V is TRBV20-1; no clear D gene. This CDR3 region has 13 residues. V lost 5 bases to trimming and J lost 4 bases, with 11 bases between them. The germline gives CDR1 DFQATT, CDR2 SNEGSKA (reference sequence). CDR3 in amino acids: CSARSPGNEKLFF. The CDR3 DNA reads TGCAGTGCTCGGTCCCCCGGTAATGAAAAACTGTTTTTT.

The chain recombines TRBV30 with TRBJ1-2, with D uncertain. The V gene's germline CDR1 is GTSNPN and CDR2 SVGIG (reference sequence). CDR3 size: 13 residues. V lost 1 base, J lost 8 bases, and 14 bases lay in between. The CDR3 coding sequence is TGTGCCTGGAGTGGGGTTACGGTCCGGGGCTACACCTTC. Translated, it gives CAWSGVTVRGYTF.

The chain recombines TRBV4-1 with TRBJ1-1; 7 nucleotides match TRBD1. V trimming: 1 base; J trimming: 0 bases; junction bases outside the gene matches: 11. Germline CDR1 reads MGHRA; CDR2 reads YSYEKL. The CDR3 is made up of 18 amino acids. The CDR3 is CASSQVWTGGGMNTEAFF. The CDR3, as DNA: TGCGCCAGCAGCCAAGTGTGGACAGGAGGGGGCATGAACACTGAAGCTTTCTTT.

This clonotype was detected many times. The J gene is TRBJ2-1, the V gene TRBV19; D gene uncertain. The V end was cut by 5 bases, the J end by 10 bases, with 12 bases between. Germline V lookup: CDR1 LNHDA, CDR2 SQIVND (reference sequence). CDR3 length: 12 amino acids. The CDR3 region has the DNA TGTGCCAGTAGTCCGAACGATGCCGAGCAGTTCTTC. It yields the protein CASSPNDAEQFF.

This clonotype has a count of ten or more. J is TRBJ2-3 and V is TRBV14; D may be TRBD1 or TRBD2 (5 bases each). In germline, CDR1 is SGHDN, CDR2 FVKESK. CDR3 length: 18 residues. The ends were cut back, 1 base at V and 0 bases at J, with 17 bases in the middle. CDR3 DNA: TGTGCCAGCAGCCAAGGAATAAGTAAAGGGACGAGCACAGATACGCAGTATTTT. It yields the protein CASSQGISKGTSTDTQYF.

This clonotype was found a few times. V gene TRBV25-1 combines with J gene TRBJ2-1; D remains ambiguous. Germline CDR1 is MGHDK and CDR2 is SYGVNS. V was trimmed by 4 bases and J by 11 bases, leaving 12 bases between them. The CDR3 is made up of 12 amino acids. In DNA form, the CDR3 reads TGTGCCAGCAGTGTTCGGAAGAAACAGCAGTTCTTC. Amino acids: CASSVRKKQQFF. Looking up the rest from reference TRBV25-1 and TRBJ2-1 gives the full variable domain: EADIYQTPRYLVIGTGKKITLECSQTMGHDKMYWYQQDPGMELHLIHYSYGVNSTEKGDLSSESTVSRIRTEHFPLTLESARPSHTSQYLCASSVRKKQQFFGPGTRLTVL.

The chain links TRBV6-1 to TRBJ1-2; D may be TRBD1 (5 bases). Germline CDR1 and CDR2: MNHNS and SASEGT. CDR3 length: 16 amino acids. Trimming left V 9 bases short and J 4 bases short, with 24 bases between. The CDR3 region has the DNA TGTGCCAGTAGGGCCTCAGGAGGGGTTTTCCCCTATGGCTACACCTTC. Amino acid sequence: CASRASGGVFPYGYTF.

This clonotype was counted only a few times. The chain combines TRBV3-1 with TRBJ1-3, with unresolved D. Germline V gene lookup returns CDR1 LGHDT and CDR2 YNNKEL (reference sequence). The CDR3 length is 15 residues. The ends were cut back, 1 base at V and 1 base at J, with 8 bases in the middle. For the CDR3, the DNA is TGTGCCAGCAGCCAAGCATTACTTTCTGGAAACACCATATATTTT. Its translation is CASSQALLSGNTIYF.

This clonotype was seen only a few times. The chain uses TRBV29-1 and TRBJ2-7; tentative D call: TRBD1 (5 bases). CDR1 SQVTM and CDR2 ANQGSEA come from the germline V gene. This CDR3 contains 14 residues. V lost 4 bases and J 0 bases, leaving 13 bases between the germline ends. CDR3 in DNA: TGCAGCGTTGGTCCAGGGAAAAGCTCCTACGAGCAGTACTTC. As protein: CSVGPGKSSYEQYF.

This clonotype was detected ten times or more. The V gene is TRBV3-1, the J gene TRBJ1-2, with 7 bases lining up with TRBD1. This CDR3 is built from 14 residues. Germline loops: CDR1 LGHDT, CDR2 YNNKEL (reference sequence). V was pared by 3 bases and J by 3 bases, with 4 bases of the junction left unmatched. The CDR3 coding sequence is TGTGCCAGCAGCCAGATAGACAGGGACTATGGCTACACCTTC. As protein: CASSQIDRDYGYTF.